This T cell receptor beta chain was sequenced for a study of T cell responses to AZD1222 COVID-19 vaccine. Profiling relied on immunoSEQ multiplex PCR, and the TCRdb table lists in-frame clones only, not all of them. Of around 100,000 clones listed, around nine tenths are singletons. The CDR3 totals 15 residues. J lost 1 base, V lost 8 bases, and 6 bases had no gene match. The germline CDR1 and CDR2 sequences are MNHEY and SVGAGI. In regard to this clone: The target antigen is unknown.

Study observations and caveats: Elevations in Spike-specific TCR breadth and depth followed administration of two AZD1222 doses. Spike-wide vaccine-associated CD4 TCRs dominated at 160-218 and 743-854.

The origin of this receptor is an adult in good health. The sequenced sample was peripheral blood, obtained on day 0 of AZD1222 vaccination. V usage is TRBV6-5 and J usage is TRBJ2-2; the match to TRBD1 covers 8 bases. The CDR3 is CASPDRDRNTGELFF. The CDR3 DNA sequence: TGTGCCAGCCCGGACAGGGATCGGAACACCGGGGAGCTGTTTTTT.